This paragraph covers one T cell receptor (beta chain) sequence. It lacks a known antigen. Base qualities are missing; no much larger clone stands one base away. The data derive from a study of early T cells in non-severe SARS-CoV-2 infection (dated by TCRdb to the early 2020s). Regarding the research as a whole: TCR sequencing used bulk RNA from unsorted whole blood, so alpha and beta chains could not be paired. General study outcomes and caveats: VDJdb matching was skewed toward anti-spike CD8 responses and likely underestimated virus-specific expansions, missing private and CD4 specificities.

Trimmed from V: 6 bases; trimmed from J: 6 bases; junction bases lacking a gene match: 6. Taken from cysteine to phenylalanine, the CDR3 has 14 residues. Only CDR3 DNA remains: 42 bases, in frame from the first base. Libraries were made using 5' RACE. The reads were generated on a NextSeq 500. To correct for sequencing error and PCR bias, the TCR library protocol tagged individual cDNA molecules with unique molecular identifiers. Both TCR alpha and beta chains were sequenced, and tight co-correlation was observed between alpha and beta sequence abundances in each sample. The published analysis was carried out like this. Decombinator V4 was used to perform V gene, J gene and CDR3 annotation of TCR sequences. Expanded TCRs were defined as changing significantly between any two time points under a Poisson model with p below 0.0001. TCR abundances were normalised to the total number of TCRs sequenced per sample and expressed as counts per million. TRAV1-2 paired with TRAJ12, TRAJ20 or TRAJ33 defined MAIT TCRs, while TRAV10 paired with TRAJ18 defined iNKT TCRs. VDJdb, accessed on 1 November 2021, was searched for TCRs annotated for CMV, EBV and SARS-CoV-2, and TCRs annotated for more than one antigen were excluded. The public reads were reanalyzed by TCRdb: fastp trimming at Q25, MiXCR alignment, in-frame beta chains only. Every CDR3 protein is listed once, alongside the most common genes and DNA of its rows. Here the V and J calls rest on TCRdb's processing, not on the authors' analysis. The sample includes some 98,000 distinct CDR3 sequences, with about 11% observed a single time. In total, the top ten clones hold around 5% of the sample.

This was a case-control study nested in a cohort of healthcare workers in London, UK, who had nasopharyngeal swab PCR tests and blood samples taken every week. Between 23 and 31 March 2020, the week of the UK lockdown, healthcare workers were enrolled and then followed up weekly for as long as 16 weeks. This receptor was identified in an adult who was a healthcare worker with PCR-confirmed SARS-CoV-2 infection or an uninfected control (not recorded which). The chain was built from TRBV12-3 or TRBV12-4 and TRBJ2-1; 9 central bases correspond to TRBD1. Sequenced input: whole blood. The CDR3 corresponds to CASRNRDRANEQFF. Here is the DNA: TGTGCCAGCAGGAACCGGGACAGGGCCAATGAGCAGTTCTTC.